This T cell receptor (beta chain) was found in a study of blood T cell repertoires in COVID-19 (dated by TCRdb to the early 2020s). As for the study more broadly: The collaborator samples originated in the United States, Italy and Spain and spanned the acute and convalescent phases of COVID-19. A freely available public database, intended as a resource for researchers studying the immune response to SARS-CoV-2, is where the repertoires were released. The prospective study material was composed of cDNA or gDNA derived from T cells, B-cell-depleted T cells, or PBMCs. Where HLA class I and class II types were available, the types were taken from metadata supplied by the sample provider, not from assay-based typing. The sample metadata nearly always contained a de-identified subject ID, COVID-19 status, age in years and sex. Deeply sampled blood TCRbeta repertoires from subjects exposed to, actively infected with, or recovered from COVID-19 were included in the dataset. The samples were drawn from the first 160 participants of the ongoing ImmuneRACE study and from over a thousand subjects provided by 6 global collaborators. Broader findings and caveats from the paper: The amount of clinical and demographic metadata varied by source and participant and was provided uncurated.

A word on this clone: There is no known antigen for this receptor. No base quality values were provided; no much bigger clone lies one nucleotide off.

At the junction V is shortened by 6 bases and J by 7 bases; bases outside the gene matches: 4. From a lookup of the germline V gene, CDR1 and CDR2 are MNHEY and SVGAGI. The CDR3 numbers 14 residues from cysteine through phenylalanine. Solely the CDR3 DNA is kept, with 42 bases framed from the first base. Collaborating institutions collected whole blood in K2EDTA tubes following their own protocols. For TCRbeta analysis, collaborators shipped samples in one of three forms: frozen whole blood, isolated PBMCs, or DNA extracted from either of those sample types. The immunoSEQ Assay, a bias-controlled multiplex PCR, was used to amplify TCRbeta CDR3 regions from genomic DNA. The published analysis was carried out like this. The number of nucleated cells in each sample was estimated by amplification of reference gene primers within the assay. Sequence reads were collapsed and filtered to measure the absolute abundance of every unique TCRbeta CDR3 rearrangement. For each sample, productive Simpson clonality was calculated as the square root of Simpson's diversity index over productive rearrangements. TCRdb holds this immuneACCESS table with in-frame rearrangements only. Some clones are missing; in checked studies, unresolved V genes explain under half, and the rest has no known cause. V and J calls and clone size are those listed in that table; D and trimming were worked out from the DNA. The sample table holds some 200,000 clones, of which approximately 89% were seen once. The ten largest clones capture roughly 2.5% of the sample.

This clonotype originated in a man between 35 and 55 years old with active or convalescent COVID-19. Sequencing was carried out using peripheral blood. The rearrangement combines TRBV6-5 with TRBJ1-6, and 9 bases in between align with TRBD1. CDR3 sequence: CASSQGQGNSPLHF. In nucleotides, the sequence is TGTGCCAGCAGCCAGGGACAGGGCAATTCACCCCTCCACTTT.